This T cell receptor beta chain was sequenced for a study of T cell repertoires in cytomegalovirus infection (dated by TCRdb to the late 2010s). About the full investigation: Because public TCR beta signatures pointed to carriage of CMV infection together with the matching HLA type, the HLA type of each donor mattered for the analysis. The research as a whole found: The ex vivo response was dominated by HLA-C-restricted CMV-specific TCR beta clonotypes, which also provided the single most frequent clonotype in two of eight donors. In both this cohort and an independent cohort of several hundred donors, the cumulative frequency of public TCR beta family members distinguished carriers of CMV infection plus the relevant HLA type.

For sequencing, an Illumina HiSeq 1500 was employed. The public reads were reanalyzed by TCRdb: fastp trimming at Q25, MiXCR alignment, in-frame beta chains only. Every CDR3 protein is listed once, alongside the most common genes and DNA of its rows. Within this sample are approximately 500,000 distinct CDR3 sequences, with about 10% of them counted one time only. Clones ranked in the top ten supply about a tenth of the sample. This clonotype was found many times. The antigen it recognizes is unknown. Per-base quality was not reported, and no clone a single base away is much larger than it. The CDR3 numbers 12 residues from cysteine through phenylalanine. Only the CDR3 DNA is retained, 36 bases long and in frame from the first base. The V and J ends are trimmed by 6 bases and 2 bases, leaving 11 bases between them. CDR1 is given as SQVTM and CDR2 as ANQGSEA, both from the germline V gene.

This receptor was identified in a human donor in good health (CMV status not recorded). Some clones in this sample may be carry-over from other donors' samples. The V and J segments used are TRBV29-1 and TRBJ2-7; a weak D assignment points to TRBD2 (5 bases agree). The sample comprised PBMCs. The sequenced DNA is TGCAGCGTAGCGTCCGGGGCCTACGAGCAGTACTTC. Translation gives CSVASGAYEQYF.